This is a list of T cell receptor beta chains from one sample in a study of beta chain features in type 1 diabetes. Libraries were prepared by immunoSEQ multiplex PCR; TCRdb keeps only in-frame clonotypes and omits some of them. This sample has about 160,000 clones, with roughly 9% found just once. The sample comprised central memory CD4+ T cells from blood. The source is a woman in her late teens or twenties in good health. Both conserved end residues are part of each CDR3. Each record gives: V gene, D gene, J gene, clone size, CDR3 protein, CDR3 DNA. The D gene is left open where the match is weak. Size tells how often a clone was seen (once, few, many) or the class of an expanded clone, and some rows leave it out.

>TRBV18|.|TRBJ1-1|.
CASSEETEAFF
TGTGCCAGCTCCGAGGAGACTGAAGCTTTCTTT
>TRBV6-1|TRBD2|TRBJ2-7|.
CASSVRGDEQYF
TGTGCCAGCAGTGTCCGGGGGGACGAGCAGTACTTC
>TRBV10-3|.|TRBJ2-5|few
CATRGEETQYF
TGTGCCACCAGGGGCGAGGAGACCCAGTACTTC
>TRBV6-5|TRBD2|TRBJ2-1|.
CASSYGTSGDEQFF
TGTGCCAGCAGTTACGGCACTAGCGGCGATGAGCAGTTCTTC
>TRBV28|.|TRBJ1-2|many
CASSWDTVQPNYGYTF
TGTGCCAGCAGTTGGGACACAGTGCAACCTAACTATGGCTACACCTTC
>TRBV30|.|TRBJ1-2|few
CAWSGGAGVGYTF
TGTGCCTGGAGTGGGGGAGCGGGGGTGGGCTACACCTTC
>TRBV18|.|TRBJ1-1|.
CASSPGRNTEAFF
TGTGCCAGCTCACCGGGCAGGAACACTGAAGCTTTCTTT
>TRBV27|.|TRBJ2-4|few
CASSPVGGGNIQYF
TGTGCCAGCAGCCCGGTGGGGGGTGGAAACATTCAGTACTTC
>TRBV6-6|TRBD1|TRBJ2-1|.
CASSRADRGNEQFF
TGTGCCAGCAGCCGCGCCGACAGGGGGAATGAGCAGTTCTTC
>TRBV18|.|TRBJ1-2|.
CASSPDSNYGYTF
TGTGCCAGCTCACCAGACAGTAACTATGGCTACACCTTC
>TRBV30|.|TRBJ1-1|few
CAWSNMNTEAFF
TGTGCCTGGAGTAATATGAACACTGAAGCTTTCTTT
>TRBV7-9|.|TRBJ1-2|few
CASSLGTGYGYTF
TGTGCCAGCAGCTTAGGGACTGGTTATGGCTACACCTTC
>TRBV7-2|TRBD2|TRBJ2-3|.
CASSSSGVVDTQYF
TGTGCCAGCAGCTCTAGCGGGGTAGTAGATACGCAGTATTTT
>TRBV7-9|.|TRBJ2-5|few
CASSLAPGSETQYF
TGTGCCAGCAGCTTAGCACCCGGTTCGGAGACCCAGTACTTC
>TRBV5-1|.|TRBJ2-1|few
CASSPPRVTYNEQFF
TGCGCCAGCAGCCCACCCAGGGTAACCTACAATGAGCAGTTCTTC